This TCR beta chain originates from a study of beta chain features in type 1 diabetes. Expressed TCRB transcripts were sequenced, since all the RNA that had been isolated was reverse transcribed. Assay used: immunoSEQ multiplex PCR; TCRdb lists only in-frame clones, some missing. The repertoire consists of approximately 110,000 clones, with under 40% occurring once and the leading ten covering more than 0.06%. Sequencing was carried out using stem cell memory CD4+ T cells from blood. This TCR came from a woman between 18 and 29 years old in good health.

CDR3 bases: TGTGCCTGGAGTGTGGACTCGTTAAGTGAAAAACTGTTTTTT. Translation gives CAWSVDSLSEKLFF. This rearrangement joins TRBV30 to TRBJ1-4; D call uncertain. Trimming took off 0 bases at V and 7 bases at J, with 12 bases between the two ends. The CDR3 consists of 14 residues. Germline V gene lookup returns CDR1 GTSNPN and CDR2 SVGIG (reference sequence).